A single TCR beta chain is shown here with its context. Its antigen is still unknown. The CDR3 is made up of 15 amino acids. V trimming: 5 bases; J trimming: 4 bases; junction bases outside the gene matches: 8. Per germline, CDR1 SGHVS and CDR2 FNYEAQ. The sample is drawn from a study of shared clonotypes between healthy human individuals. Division of CD4+ cells produced a CD45RA+ naive subset and a CD45RA-negative memory subset. TCRdb's table, derived via immunoSEQ multiplex PCR, lists solely in-frame clones and lacks some. The data hold roughly 520,000 clones, with roughly 95% observed a single time. Study findings and constraints: Among donors, sharing of clonotypes was expected to be affected by sequencing depth. Shared clonotypes across all four donors exceeded non-shared ones in generation probability.

This TCR was recovered from a woman in her twenties or thirties in good health. The chain is built from TRBV7-6 and TRBJ2-7; the match to TRBD1 covers 10 bases. Sequences were obtained from naive CD4+ T cells sorted from blood. The subset: CD45RA+ positively selected. CDR3 nucleotide sequence: TGTGCCAGCAGCCAGTTACCGGGACAGGGGTACGAGCAGTACTTC. As protein: CASSQLPGQGYEQYF. The full variable domain, in which reference TRBV7-6 and TRBJ2-7 provide the parts outside the CDR3, is GAGVSQSPRYKVTKRGQDVALRCDPISGHVSLYWYRQALGQGPEFLTYFNYEAQQDKSGLPNDRFSAERPEGSISTLTIQRTEQRDSAMYRCASSQLPGQGYEQYFGPGTRLTVT.